Listed below are T cell receptor beta chains from one sample, sequenced in a study of blood T cell repertoires in COVID-19. Method: immunoSEQ multiplex PCR; TCRdb's copy keeps in-frame clones and lacks some. This sample carries just over 150,000 clones, approximately 80% of them seen once, and the ten largest clones take 6.5% to 8.5%. Input material: peripheral blood. The receptors stem from a woman in her forties with COVID-19, enrolled during active disease. The CDR3 runs from the conserved cysteine through the conserved F or W. Fields, in order: J gene, V gene, clone size, D gene, CDR3 protein, CDR3 DNA. A D gene is named only where the DNA matches it firmly. Size values are once, few and many counts, or a class for expanded clones, and some rows have none.

J gene: TRBJ1-2; V gene: TRBV18; clone size: .; D gene: TRBD1; CDR3 protein: CASSPRRTGDLGYTF; CDR3 DNA: TGTGCCAGCTCACCACGTCGGACAGGAGATCTTGGCTACACCTTC
J gene: TRBJ1-1; V gene: TRBV25-1; clone size: .; D gene: TRBD1; CDR3 protein: CASSLDRGLRTEAFF; CDR3 DNA: TGTGCCAGCTCCCTCGACAGGGGGCTACGCACTGAAGCTTTCTTT
J gene: TRBJ1-5; V gene: TRBV7-2; clone size: .; D gene: .; CDR3 protein: CASSLLTRNQPQHF; CDR3 DNA: TGTGCCAGCAGCTTGCTGACTCGAAATCAGCCCCAGCATTTT
J gene: TRBJ2-7; V gene: TRBV28; clone size: .; D gene: TRBD2; CDR3 protein: CASSLGSGTTYEQYF; CDR3 DNA: TGTGCCAGCAGCCTCGGTAGCGGGACCACCTACGAGCAGTACTTC
J gene: TRBJ2-3; V gene: TRBV2; clone size: .; D gene: .; CDR3 protein: CASSDVQSTDTQYF; CDR3 DNA: TGTGCCAGCAGTGATGTACAGAGCACAGATACGCAGTATTTT
J gene: TRBJ1-1; V gene: TRBV5-1; clone size: few; D gene: TRBD1; CDR3 protein: CASSRGDRGSEEAFF; CDR3 DNA: TGCGCCAGCTCCCGGGGGGACAGGGGTTCAGAGGAAGCTTTCTTT
J gene: TRBJ2-2; V gene: TRBV19; clone size: .; D gene: TRBD2; CDR3 protein: CASTGLVALGELFF; CDR3 DNA: TGTGCCAGTACTGGACTAGTCGCGCTCGGGGAGCTGTTTTTT
J gene: TRBJ2-3; V gene: TRBV10-2; clone size: .; D gene: .; CDR3 protein: CASSAADTQYF; CDR3 DNA: TGCGCCAGCAGTGCGGCAGATACGCAGTATTTT
J gene: TRBJ1-1; V gene: TRBV19; clone size: .; D gene: .; CDR3 protein: CASSIGTVEAFF; CDR3 DNA: TGTGCCAGTAGTATTGGAACAGTTGAAGCTTTCTTT
J gene: TRBJ1-2; V gene: TRBV18; clone size: .; D gene: .; CDR3 protein: CASSPPGDQIYGYTF; CDR3 DNA: TGTGCCAGCTCACCACCGGGAGATCAAATCTATGGCTACACCTTC
J gene: TRBJ2-1; V gene: TRBV7-2; clone size: .; D gene: .; CDR3 protein: CASSPRAREFGHSYNEQFF; CDR3 DNA: TGTGCCAGCAGCCCTCGGGCTCGGGAGTTTGGGCACTCCTACAATGAGCAGTTCTTC
J gene: TRBJ1-2; V gene: TRBV28; clone size: .; D gene: .; CDR3 protein: CASSLLNYGYTF; CDR3 DNA: TGTGCCAGCAGTTTACTTAACTATGGCTACACCTTC
J gene: TRBJ1-5; V gene: TRBV15; clone size: .; D gene: .; CDR3 protein: CATSRVAGVQPQHF; CDR3 DNA: TGTGCCACCAGCAGAGTGGCAGGGGTACAGCCCCAGCATTTT
J gene: TRBJ1-3; V gene: TRBV4-1; clone size: .; D gene: .; CDR3 protein: CASSQVDGGWGNTIYF; CDR3 DNA: TGCGCCAGCAGCCAAGTAGACGGGGGATGGGGAAACACCATATATTTT
J gene: TRBJ1-4; V gene: TRBV6-5; clone size: .; D gene: .; CDR3 protein: CASSTQGGWVEKLFF; CDR3 DNA: TGTGCCAGCAGTACACAGGGAGGGTGGGTTGAAAAACTGTTTTTT
J gene: TRBJ2-7; V gene: TRBV11-1; clone size: once; D gene: .; CDR3 protein: CASSRQRTYEQYF; CDR3 DNA: TGTGCCAGCAGCCGACAGAGAACCTACGAGCAGTACTTC
J gene: TRBJ1-5; V gene: TRBV30; clone size: few; D gene: .; CDR3 protein: CAWSALSGNQPQHF; CDR3 DNA: TGTGCCTGGAGTGCGCTCAGTGGCAATCAGCCCCAGCATTTT
J gene: TRBJ1-1; V gene: TRBV5-4; clone size: .; D gene: .; CDR3 protein: CASSLNIQGRVEAFF; CDR3 DNA: TGTGCCAGCAGCTTGAATATCCAGGGCAGAGTGGAAGCTTTCTTT
J gene: TRBJ1-2; V gene: TRBV2; clone size: .; D gene: TRBD1; CDR3 protein: CASRVTGSNGYTF; CDR3 DNA: TGTGCCAGCAGGGTGACAGGGTCGAATGGCTACACCTTC
J gene: TRBJ2-1; V gene: TRBV5-6; clone size: .; D gene: TRBD2; CDR3 protein: CASSAGLAGWNEQFF; CDR3 DNA: TGTGCCAGCAGCGCTGGACTAGCGGGGTGGAATGAGCAGTTCTTC
J gene: TRBJ2-7; V gene: TRBV5-4; clone size: .; D gene: TRBD1; CDR3 protein: CASSLAPGQGGYEQYF; CDR3 DNA: TGTGCCAGCAGCTTGGCCCCTGGACAGGGCGGCTACGAGCAGTACTTC
J gene: TRBJ2-4; V gene: TRBV3-1/TRBV3-2; clone size: .; D gene: .; CDR3 protein: CASSQEPVTGAKNIQYF; CDR3 DNA: TGTGCCAGCAGCCAAGAACCCGTCACAGGGGCCAAAAACATTCAGTACTTC
J gene: TRBJ2-6; V gene: TRBV2; clone size: .; D gene: .; CDR3 protein: CASSERQSGANVLTF; CDR3 DNA: TGTGCCAGCAGTGAGAGGCAGTCTGGGGCCAACGTCCTGACTTTC
J gene: TRBJ2-3; V gene: TRBV5-1; clone size: .; D gene: TRBD1; CDR3 protein: CASSPGTGNTDTQYF; CDR3 DNA: TGCGCCAGCAGCCCCGGGACAGGAAACACAGATACGCAGTATTTT
J gene: TRBJ2-7; V gene: TRBV5-1; clone size: .; D gene: TRBD1; CDR3 protein: CASSLTGGAYEQYF; CDR3 DNA: TGCGCCAGCAGCCTAACAGGGGGAGCATACGAGCAGTACTTC
J gene: TRBJ1-1; V gene: TRBV5-4; clone size: few; D gene: .; CDR3 protein: CASSGSPFTNTEAFF; CDR3 DNA: TGTGCCAGCAGCGGCAGTCCTTTTACGAACACTGAAGCTTTCTTT
J gene: TRBJ1-6; V gene: TRBV29-1; clone size: .; D gene: TRBD1; CDR3 protein: CSAQQGADSPLHF; CDR3 DNA: TGCAGCGCGCAACAGGGGGCGGATTCACCCCTCCACTTT
J gene: TRBJ2-5; V gene: TRBV9; clone size: .; D gene: .; CDR3 protein: CASSVAGGAGETQYF; CDR3 DNA: TGTGCCAGCAGCGTAGCTGGGGGGGCCGGAGAGACCCAGTACTTC
J gene: TRBJ2-5; V gene: TRBV2; clone size: .; D gene: TRBD1; CDR3 protein: CASNQPGQGETQYF; CDR3 DNA: TGTGCCAGCAATCAGCCGGGACAGGGGGAGACCCAGTACTTC
J gene: TRBJ2-2; V gene: TRBV2; clone size: few; D gene: .; CDR3 protein: CASSEAAPGPPGTGELFF; CDR3 DNA: TGTGCCAGCAGTGAAGCGGCTCCGGGTCCCCCGGGGACCGGGGAGCTGTTTTTT
J gene: TRBJ2-2; V gene: TRBV29-1; clone size: .; D gene: .; CDR3 protein: CSVVEAGELFF; CDR3 DNA: TGCAGCGTGGTTGAGGCCGGGGAGCTGTTTTTT
J gene: TRBJ2-1; V gene: TRBV11-3; clone size: .; D gene: .; CDR3 protein: CASSSQGQYNEQFF; CDR3 DNA: TGTGCCAGCAGCTCTCAGGGGCAATACAATGAGCAGTTCTTC
J gene: TRBJ1-4; V gene: TRBV6-6; clone size: .; D gene: .; CDR3 protein: CASKARVSNEKLFF; CDR3 DNA: TGTGCCAGCAAGGCCAGGGTCTCGAATGAAAAACTGTTTTTT
J gene: TRBJ2-1; V gene: TRBV9; clone size: once; D gene: TRBD2; CDR3 protein: CASGAGNVDEQFF; CDR3 DNA: TGTGCGTCTGGAGCGGGGAATGTCGATGAGCAGTTCTTC
J gene: TRBJ1-2; V gene: TRBV6-5; clone size: once; D gene: .; CDR3 protein: CAAAGELYGYTF; CDR3 DNA: TGTGCCGCAGCGGGCGAGCTATATGGCTACACCTTC
J gene: TRBJ2-3; V gene: TRBV11-2; clone size: .; D gene: .; CDR3 protein: CASSSQGTSTDTQYF; CDR3 DNA: TGTGCCAGCAGCTCTCAGGGTACTAGCACAGATACGCAGTATTTT
J gene: TRBJ1-1; V gene: TRBV7-9; clone size: few; D gene: .; CDR3 protein: CASSFAGMNTEAFF; CDR3 DNA: TGTGCCAGCAGCTTCGCAGGGATGAACACTGAAGCTTTCTTT
J gene: TRBJ2-3; V gene: TRBV24-1; clone size: once; D gene: .; CDR3 protein: CATRGAGDTQYF; CDR3 DNA: TGTGCCACCAGAGGGGCAGGGGATACGCAGTATTTT
J gene: TRBJ2-5; V gene: TRBV5-6; clone size: .; D gene: TRBD1; CDR3 protein: CAKLGDRKETQYF; CDR3 DNA: TGTGCCAAGCTTGGGGACAGAAAAGAGACCCAGTACTTC
J gene: TRBJ2-3; V gene: TRBV6-5; clone size: .; D gene: .; CDR3 protein: CASSYDPTRATQYF; CDR3 DNA: TGTGCCAGCAGTTACGACCCGACTAGGGCAACGCAGTATTTT
J gene: TRBJ2-1; V gene: TRBV7-8; clone size: .; D gene: TRBD1; CDR3 protein: CASSLEGSAHSRGHNEQFF; CDR3 DNA: TGTGCCAGCAGCTTAGAGGGTAGCGCGCATTCGAGGGGGCACAATGAGCAGTTCTTC
J gene: TRBJ2-5; V gene: TRBV7-6; clone size: .; D gene: .; CDR3 protein: CASSRSGTQETQYF; CDR3 DNA: TGTGCCAGCAGCCGGAGCGGAACCCAAGAGACCCAGTACTTC
J gene: TRBJ1-4; V gene: TRBV7-9; clone size: .; D gene: TRBD1; CDR3 protein: CATSTGIDEKLFF; CDR3 DNA: TGTGCCACCTCGACAGGGATCGATGAAAAACTGTTTTTT
J gene: TRBJ2-2; V gene: TRBV3-1/TRBV3-2; clone size: .; D gene: .; CDR3 protein: CASSQDIGNTGELFF; CDR3 DNA: TGTGCCAGCAGCCAAGATATCGGGAACACCGGGGAGCTGTTTTTT
J gene: TRBJ2-3; V gene: TRBV4-1; clone size: .; D gene: TRBD2; CDR3 protein: CASSQTSVGTDTQYF; CDR3 DNA: TGCGCCAGCAGCCAAACTAGCGTGGGCACAGATACGCAGTATTTT
J gene: TRBJ2-1; V gene: TRBV9; clone size: .; D gene: TRBD2; CDR3 protein: CASSVEAGGPYEQFF; CDR3 DNA: TGTGCCAGCAGCGTAGAGGCGGGGGGGCCCTATGAGCAGTTCTTC
J gene: TRBJ2-3; V gene: TRBV7-9; clone size: .; D gene: TRBD2; CDR3 protein: CASSLVGAGGTDTQYF; CDR3 DNA: TGTGCCAGCAGCTTAGTCGGGGCGGGGGGCACAGATACGCAGTATTTT
J gene: TRBJ1-1; V gene: TRBV11-2; clone size: .; D gene: .; CDR3 protein: CASSPVGTKYAEAFF; CDR3 DNA: TGTGCCAGCAGCCCAGTGGGGACAAAGTATGCTGAAGCTTTCTTT
J gene: TRBJ2-7; V gene: TRBV4-1; clone size: .; D gene: TRBD1; CDR3 protein: CASSQSPGDSYEQYF; CDR3 DNA: TGCGCCAGCAGCCAATCTCCAGGGGACAGCTACGAGCAGTACTTC
J gene: TRBJ2-1; V gene: TRBV7-9; clone size: .; D gene: TRBD2; CDR3 protein: CASSPKLAGAYNEQFF; CDR3 DNA: TGTGCCAGCAGCCCCAAACTAGCGGGTGCCTACAATGAGCAGTTCTTC
J gene: TRBJ2-3; V gene: TRBV9; clone size: once; D gene: .; CDR3 protein: CASSETLGDTQYF; CDR3 DNA: TGTGCCAGCAGCGAGACCCTAGGAGATACGCAGTATTTT
J gene: TRBJ2-4; V gene: TRBV2; clone size: few; D gene: TRBD1; CDR3 protein: CASSDRTGKNIQYF; CDR3 DNA: TGTGCCAGCAGTGACCGGACAGGGAAAAACATTCAGTACTTC
J gene: TRBJ2-1; V gene: TRBV19; clone size: .; D gene: TRBD1; CDR3 protein: CASSVTGEVFDEQFF; CDR3 DNA: TGTGCCAGTAGTGTTACAGGGGAAGTGTTCGATGAGCAGTTCTTC